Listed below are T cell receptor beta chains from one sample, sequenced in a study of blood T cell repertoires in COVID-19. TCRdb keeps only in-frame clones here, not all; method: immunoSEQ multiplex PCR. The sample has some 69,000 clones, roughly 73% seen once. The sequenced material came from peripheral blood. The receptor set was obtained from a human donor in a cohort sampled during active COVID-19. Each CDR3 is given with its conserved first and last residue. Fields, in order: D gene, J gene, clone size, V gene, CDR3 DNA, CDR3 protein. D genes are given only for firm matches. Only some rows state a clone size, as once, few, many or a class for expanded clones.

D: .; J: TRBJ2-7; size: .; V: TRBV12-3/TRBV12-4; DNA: TGTGCCAGCAGCCGGGGCTCCTACGAGCAGTACTTC; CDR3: CASSRGSYEQYF
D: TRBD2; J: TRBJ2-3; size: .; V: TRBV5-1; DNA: TGCGCCAGCAGCTTGGCCTTTGTCCTAGCGGGGGAAGGTAGCACAGATACGCAGTATTTT; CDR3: CASSLAFVLAGEGSTDTQYF
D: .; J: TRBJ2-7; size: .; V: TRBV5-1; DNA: TGCGCCAGCAGCTTGGAAACAGGATCCTACGAGCAGTACTTC; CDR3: CASSLETGSYEQYF
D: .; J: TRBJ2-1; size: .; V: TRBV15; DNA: TGTGCCACCAGCAGAGAGACGGCGGGACAGGGTTGGACTAGCAGGTCCAATGAGCAGTTCTTC; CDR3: CATSRETAGQGWTSRSNEQFF
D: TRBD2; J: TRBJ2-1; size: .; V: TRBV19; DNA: TGTGCCAGTAGTATAGCTAGCGGGGACTACAATGAGCAGTTCTTC; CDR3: CASSIASGDYNEQFF
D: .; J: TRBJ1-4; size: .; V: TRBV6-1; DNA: TGTGCCAGCAGTGAGGTAGGGGCGGATCTCGGAAAACTGTTTTTT; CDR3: CASSEVGADLGKLFF
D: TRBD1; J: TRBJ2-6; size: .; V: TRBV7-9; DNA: TGTGCCAGCAGCAGGACAGGCAGCTCTGGGGCCAACGTCCTGACTTTC; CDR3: CASSRTGSSGANVLTF
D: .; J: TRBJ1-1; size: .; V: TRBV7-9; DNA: .; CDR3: CASILDSNTEAFF
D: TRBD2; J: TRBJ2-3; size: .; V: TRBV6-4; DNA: TGTGCCAGCAGTGACTCAGCGGGGGACACAGATACGCAGTATTTT; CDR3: CASSDSAGDTDTQYF
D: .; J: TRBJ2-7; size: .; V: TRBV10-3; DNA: TGTGCCAGCTTGGACTCCAGGAGCTCCTACGAGCAGTACTTC; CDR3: CASLDSRSSYEQYF
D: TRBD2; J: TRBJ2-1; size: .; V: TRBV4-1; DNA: TGCGCCAGCAGCCAAGTCGGACTAGCGGGAGGGCCGACCTACAATGAGCAGTTCTTC; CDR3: CASSQVGLAGGPTYNEQFF
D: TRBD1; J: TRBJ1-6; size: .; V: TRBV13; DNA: TGTGCCAGCAGCTTAGGCAGGGACAGGGCTGCACCCCTCCACTTT; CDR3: CASSLGRDRAAPLHF
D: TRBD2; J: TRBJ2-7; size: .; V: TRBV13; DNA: TGTGCCAGCAGCCGGGGGGGACACACCTACGAGCAGTACTTC; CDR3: CASSRGGHTYEQYF
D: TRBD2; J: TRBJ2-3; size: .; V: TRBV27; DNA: TGTGCCAGCGCCTCCCTTAGCGGGGGGAGCACAGATACGCAGTATTTT; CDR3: CASASLSGGSTDTQYF
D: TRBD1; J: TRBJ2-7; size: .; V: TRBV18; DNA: TGTGCCAGCTCACCCGAAACCACAGGGGCGGGCGAGCAGTACTTC; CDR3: CASSPETTGAGEQYF
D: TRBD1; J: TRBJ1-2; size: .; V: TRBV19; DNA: TGTGCCAGTAGTCGGATTGGGACAGGGTCCCCTAACTATGGCTACACCTTC; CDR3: CASSRIGTGSPNYGYTF
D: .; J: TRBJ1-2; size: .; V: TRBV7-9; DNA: TGTGCCAGCAGCTTACTAACAGGGATGGATGGCTACACCTTC; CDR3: CASSLLTGMDGYTF
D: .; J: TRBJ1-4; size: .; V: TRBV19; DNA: TGTGCCAGTAGTATACAGGGTTCGACTAATGAAAAACTGTTTTTT; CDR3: CASSIQGSTNEKLFF
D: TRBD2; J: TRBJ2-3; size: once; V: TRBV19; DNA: TGTGCCAGTAGAGTAGCGGGTTTAGCAGATACGCAGTATTTT; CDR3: CASRVAGLADTQYF
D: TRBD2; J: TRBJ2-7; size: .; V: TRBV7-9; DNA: TGTGCCAGCAGCCCCGGGGCGGGGGGATTCTACGAGCAGTACTTC; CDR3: CASSPGAGGFYEQYF
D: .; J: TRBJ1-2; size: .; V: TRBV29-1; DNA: TGCAGCACAGGGAGGGCAGATGGCTACACCTTC; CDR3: CSTGRADGYTF
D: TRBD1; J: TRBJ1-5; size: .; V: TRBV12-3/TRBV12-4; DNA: TGTGCCTGCACCGAGCAGGGGGACCAGCCCCAGCATTTT; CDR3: CACTEQGDQPQHF
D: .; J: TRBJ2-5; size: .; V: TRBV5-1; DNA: TGCGCCAGCAGCTCGGTGGGCACGTTGGGGGGAGAGACCCAGTACTTC; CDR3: CASSSVGTLGGETQYF
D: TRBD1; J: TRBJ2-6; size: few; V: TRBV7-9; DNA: TGTGCCAGCAGAATAGGGGGCTTCGGGGCCAACGTCCTGACTTTC; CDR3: CASRIGGFGANVLTF
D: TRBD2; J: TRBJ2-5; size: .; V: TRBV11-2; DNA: TGTGCCAGCAGCTCCTGGCGGGAGGAAGAGACCCAGTACTTC; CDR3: CASSSWREEETQYF
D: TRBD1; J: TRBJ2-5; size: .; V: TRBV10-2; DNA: TGCGCCAGCAGTCCGAGCGAGGGGGACAGGCCGAAAACAGAGACCCAGTACTTC; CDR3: CASSPSEGDRPKTETQYF
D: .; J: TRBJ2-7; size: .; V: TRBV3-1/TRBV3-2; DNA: TGTGCCAGCAGCCAAGGGTGGAGCTCCTACGAGCAGTACTTC; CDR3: CASSQGWSSYEQYF
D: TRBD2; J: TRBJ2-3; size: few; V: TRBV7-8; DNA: TGTGCCAGCAGCAAGGAGGGAGGGCCCACAGATACGCAGTATTTT; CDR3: CASSKEGGPTDTQYF
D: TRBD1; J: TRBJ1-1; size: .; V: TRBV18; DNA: TGTGCCAGCTCACCTACAGGGGACACTGAAGCTTTCTTT; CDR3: CASSPTGDTEAFF
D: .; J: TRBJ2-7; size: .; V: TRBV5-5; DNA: TGTGCCAGCAGCTTTGGACAGTACGAGCAGTACTTC; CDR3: CASSFGQYEQYF
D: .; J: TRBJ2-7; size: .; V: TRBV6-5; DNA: TGTGCCATCGAGAGGAGGGACGAGCAGTACTTC; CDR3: CAIERRDEQYF
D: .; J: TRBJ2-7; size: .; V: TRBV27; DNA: TGTGCCAGCAGCCCCGGTGGGACACACATATCCTACGAGCAGTACTTC; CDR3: CASSPGGTHISYEQYF
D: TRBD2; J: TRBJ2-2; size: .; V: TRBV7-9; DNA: TGTGCCAGCAGCGCCACTAGCGACACCGGGGAGCTGTTTTTT; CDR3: CASSATSDTGELFF
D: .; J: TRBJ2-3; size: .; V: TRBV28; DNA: TGTGCCAGCCGCTCACCAGGGGATAGCACAGATACGCAGTATTTT; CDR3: CASRSPGDSTDTQYF
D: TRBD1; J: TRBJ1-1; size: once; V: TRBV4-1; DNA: TGCGCCAGCAGCCCAACGACGGACAGGCGACAGAACACTGAAGCTTTCTTT; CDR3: CASSPTTDRRQNTEAFF
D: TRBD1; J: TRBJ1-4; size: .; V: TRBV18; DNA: TGTGCCAGCTCACCCGGACAGGGAGGTTTTGAAAAACTGTTTTTT; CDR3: CASSPGQGGFEKLFF
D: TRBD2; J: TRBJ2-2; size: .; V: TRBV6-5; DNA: TGTGCCACCTCGACCCTAGCGGGGGGATCCGGGGAGCTGTTTTTT; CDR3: CATSTLAGGSGELFF
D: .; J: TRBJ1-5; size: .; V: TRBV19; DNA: TGTGCCAGTAGAAAGACAGATCCTCAGCCCCAGCATTTT; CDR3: CASRKTDPQPQHF
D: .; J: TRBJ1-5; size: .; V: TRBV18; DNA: TGTGCCAGCTCAACTTGGGGGGATAATCAGCCCCAGCATTTT; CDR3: CASSTWGDNQPQHF
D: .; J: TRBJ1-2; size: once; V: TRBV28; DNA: TGTGCCAGCAGCCCAACGGGAGAGGGGTATGGCTACACCTTC; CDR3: CASSPTGEGYGYTF
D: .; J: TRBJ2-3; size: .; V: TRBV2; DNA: TGTGCCAGCAGTGAATGGCGGGGTGGAGATACGCAGTATTTT; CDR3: CASSEWRGGDTQYF
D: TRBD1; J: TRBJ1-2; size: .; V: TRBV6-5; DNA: TGTGCCAGCAGTTACTGGGGGGACAGGGAGACTGGCTACACCTTC; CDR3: CASSYWGDRETGYTF
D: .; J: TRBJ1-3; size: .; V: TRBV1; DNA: .; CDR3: CTSSQDVWGGGSSGNTIYF
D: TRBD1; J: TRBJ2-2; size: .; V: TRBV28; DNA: TGTGCCAGCAGCGAGGGGGACAGGAACACCGGGGAGCTGTTTTTT; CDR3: CASSEGDRNTGELFF
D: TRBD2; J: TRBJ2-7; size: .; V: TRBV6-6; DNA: TGTGCCAGCAGGGGGGGGTCCTCAATGGACTACGAGCAGTACTTC; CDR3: CASRGGSSMDYEQYF
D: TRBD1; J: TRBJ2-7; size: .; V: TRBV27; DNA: TGTGCCAGCAGTACCTTAACGGGACAGGTGACTTACGAGCAGTACTTC; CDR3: CASSTLTGQVTYEQYF
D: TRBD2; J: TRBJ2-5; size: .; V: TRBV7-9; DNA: TGTGCCAGCAGCTTAGCGGATCCGGCTAGCGGCCAAGAGACCCAGTACTTC; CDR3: CASSLADPASGQETQYF